These T cell receptor beta chains were read from a single sample in a study of regulatory T cells in long-lasting Graves disease. Via MiXCR, TCRdb re-called the multiplex PCR reads, giving one row per CDR3 protein. The table lists hundreds of thousands of distinct CDR3 sequences, about 14% of them singletons. These data were also filed under a second study, of T cells in Graves' hyperthyroidism and ophthalmopathy.

The source material was peripheral blood mononuclear cells (PBMCs), sampled at new diagnosis, from a patient treated with antithyroid drugs. These receptors came from a man aged 25 to 45 with Graves disease. The CDR3 runs from the conserved cysteine through the conserved F or W. A D gene is named only where the DNA matches it firmly. Size is omitted from some rows. Given values are once, few, many or a class for expanded clones.

v_call	j_call	d_call	clone_size	cdr3_nt	cdr3_aa
TRBV5-1	TRBJ2-2	TRBD2	many	TGCGCCAGCAGCTTCCCGGGACTAGCGGAAGCGAACACCGGGGAGCTGTTTTTT	CASSFPGLAEANTGELFF
TRBV2	TRBJ2-7	TRBD2	many	TGTGCCACCCAAAGAGGGGCTAGCGGCTCCTACGAGCAGTACTTC	CATQRGASGSYEQYF
TRBV5-1	TRBJ1-1	.	many	TGCGCCAGCAGCTTGGGACAGAGACTAAACACTGAAGCTTTCTTT	CASSLGQRLNTEAFF
TRBV2	TRBJ2-2	.	many	TGTGCCAGCAGTGGCCGGTTCAGCACCGGGGAGCTGTTTTTT	CASSGRFSTGELFF
TRBV2	TRBJ2-5	TRBD2	.	TGTGCCAGCAGCGCTAGCGGGATGGACCAAGAGACCCAGTACTTC	CASSASGMDQETQYF
TRBV6-1	TRBJ2-7	TRBD2	many	TGTGCCAGCACCCAACTAGCGGGAGAGAGCTACGAGCAGTACTTC	CASTQLAGESYEQYF
TRBV12-3/TRBV12-4	TRBJ2-2	TRBD1	many	TGTGCCAGCAGCCCTTCCTTTGACAGGGCCACCGGGGAGCTGTTTTTT	CASSPSFDRATGELFF
TRBV20-1	TRBJ1-4	TRBD1	.	TGCAGTGCTAGAGTCTTAAGAGGGACAGGGCAGGAAAAACTGTTTTTT	CSARVLRGTGQEKLFF
TRBV6-2/TRBV6-3	TRBJ2-3	.	.	TGTGCCAGCAGTGGAGGGACCTATGCCCGGGATACGCAGTATTTT	CASSGGTYARDTQYF
TRBV2	TRBJ1-1	.	many	TGTGCCAGCAAGCAGCAGACTATGAACACTAAAGCTTTCTTT	CASKQQTMNTKAFF
TRBV28	TRBJ2-3	.	many	TGTGCCAGCAGCCCCCGGTATGATACGCAGTATTTT	CASSPRYDTQYF
TRBV20-1	TRBJ2-7	TRBD2	few	TGCAGTGCTAGCCCCCGGGAGGGCCTCTACGAGCAGTACTTC	CSASPREGLYEQYF
TRBV19	TRBJ2-2	.	few	TGTGCCAGTAGACCGAGAATGGGGGTCACCGGGGAGCTGTTTTTT	CASRPRMGVTGELFF